The entry below describes one TCR beta chain. Its antigen is currently unknown. Using a J-beta primer mix together with a sample-barcoded 5' primer, a second PCR was run for roughly 6 to 12 cycles. TCRdb redid the calling of the 5' RACE reads with MiXCR, one entry per CDR3 protein. The table shows about 930,000 distinct CDR3 sequences, with under 35% occurring only once. The data derive from a study of blood T cells in healthy people across ages. Study outcomes and limitations: Per million T cells, TCR beta diversity dropped about linearly as age rose. Strong correlation was found linking TCR beta diversity to naive T cell percentage. Estimated diversity across one million T cells was deemed an underestimate.

These records were also assigned to another study, of T cells of mothers and their children. That report notes: There were over 9.5 million TCR beta CDR3 reads from each mother and approximately 2.9 million from each child.

Sequencing was carried out using blood. This TCR was recovered from a middle-aged woman in good health.

CDR3 amino acids: CATSRDQGGNIQYF. The CDR3 DNA reads as TGTGCCACCAGCAGAGACCAGGGGGGAAACATTCAGTACTTC. J is TRBJ2-4 and V is TRBV15; D might be TRBD1 (7 bases). Deletions cut 0 bases from V and 6 bases from J, with 9 bases between. Germline V gives CDR1 LNHNV, CDR2 YYDKDF (reference sequence). The CDR3 runs 14 residues.